This entry describes one T cell receptor beta chain. Germline CDR1 is SGHRS and CDR2 is YFSETQ. The CDR3 covers 16 residues. V was trimmed by 0 bases and J by 1 base, leaving 13 bases between them. The data originate from a study of cytomegalovirus exposure and HLA in healthy donors. The protocol was immunoSEQ multiplex PCR, while the TCRdb copy is restricted to in-frame clones and leaves out a portion. The sample shows 100,000 to 150,000 clones, about 91% of them seen only once. The receptor comes from a woman between 18 and 30 years old in good health and CMV-seronegative. The gene calls are TRBV5-1 and TRBJ2-5; D unclear. The sample comprised PBMCs. The CDR3 spells CASSLDLFRIQETQYF. DNA of the CDR3: TGCGCCAGCAGCTTGGATCTATTCAGGATCCAAGAGACCCAGTACTTC.